The clone carrying this TCR beta chain was recorded at least ten times. This sample was taken from a study of blood T cells in healthy people across ages. The authors ran a second PCR of 7 to 11 cycles using a sample-barcoded 5' primer and a J-beta primer mix. TCRdb fed the 5' RACE reads into MiXCR, producing one record per CDR3 protein. This repertoire shows 1.8 million or so distinct CDR3 sequences, more than 35% found once; its top ten account for 20% to 25%. The receptor was derived from a human donor in good health. The sequenced material came from blood.

CDR3 in DNA: TGCAGTGCTAGAAACAGGGCTAACTATGGCTACACCTTC. Protein: CSARNRANYGYTF. V gene TRBV20-1 combines with J gene TRBJ1-2; possibly TRBD1 for D (6 bases). Between the trimmed V and J ends, which lost 2 bases and 0 bases, there was a span of 7 bases. Germline V lookup: CDR1 DFQATT, CDR2 SNEGSKA (reference sequence). The CDR3 extends over 13 amino acids.